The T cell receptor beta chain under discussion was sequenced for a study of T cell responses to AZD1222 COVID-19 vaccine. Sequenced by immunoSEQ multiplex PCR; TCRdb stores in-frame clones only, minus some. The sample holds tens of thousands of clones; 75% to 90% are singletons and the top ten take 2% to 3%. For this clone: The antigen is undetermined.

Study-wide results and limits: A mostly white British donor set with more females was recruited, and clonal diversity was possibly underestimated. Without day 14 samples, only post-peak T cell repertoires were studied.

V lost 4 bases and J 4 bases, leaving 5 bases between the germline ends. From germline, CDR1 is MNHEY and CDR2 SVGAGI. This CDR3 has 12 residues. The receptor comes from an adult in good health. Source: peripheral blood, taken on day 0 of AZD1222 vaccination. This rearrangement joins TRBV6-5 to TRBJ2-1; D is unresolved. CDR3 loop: CASSSRYNEQFF. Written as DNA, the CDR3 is TGTGCCAGCAGTTCTAGATACAATGAGCAGTTCTTC.